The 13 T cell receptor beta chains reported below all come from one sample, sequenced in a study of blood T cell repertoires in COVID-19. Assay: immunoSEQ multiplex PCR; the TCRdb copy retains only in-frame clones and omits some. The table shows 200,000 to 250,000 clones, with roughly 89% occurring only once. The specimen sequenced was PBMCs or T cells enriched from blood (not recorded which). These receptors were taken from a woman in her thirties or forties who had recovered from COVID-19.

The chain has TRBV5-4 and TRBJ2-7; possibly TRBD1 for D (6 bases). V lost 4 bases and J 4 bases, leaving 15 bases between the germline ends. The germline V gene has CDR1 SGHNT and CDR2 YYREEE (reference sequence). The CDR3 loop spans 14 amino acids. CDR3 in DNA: TGTGCCAGCAGCCTACGGACAGACCATTACGAGCAGTACTTC. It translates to CASSLRTDHYEQYF.

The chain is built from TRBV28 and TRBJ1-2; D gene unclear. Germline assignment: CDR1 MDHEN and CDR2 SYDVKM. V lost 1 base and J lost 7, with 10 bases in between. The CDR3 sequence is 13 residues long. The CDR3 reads CASSLSGFPGYTF. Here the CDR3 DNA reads TGTGCCAGCAGTTTATCCGGGTTCCCTGGCTACACCTTC.

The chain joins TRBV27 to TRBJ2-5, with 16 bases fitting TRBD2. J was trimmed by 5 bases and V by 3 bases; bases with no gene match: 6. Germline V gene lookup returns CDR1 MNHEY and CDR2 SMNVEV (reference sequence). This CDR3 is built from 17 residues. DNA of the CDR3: TGTGCCAGCAGTTTGGGACTAGCGGGAGGGATTGGGGAGACCCAGTACTTC. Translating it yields CASSLGLAGGIGETQYF.

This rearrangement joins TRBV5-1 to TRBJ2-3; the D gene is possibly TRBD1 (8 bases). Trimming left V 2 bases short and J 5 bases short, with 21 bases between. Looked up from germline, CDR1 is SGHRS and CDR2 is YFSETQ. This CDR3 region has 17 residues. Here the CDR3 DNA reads TGCGCCAGCAGCTTACTCACTCGGACAGGGAGGGGAGATACGCAGTATTTT. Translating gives CASSLLTRTGRGDTQYF.

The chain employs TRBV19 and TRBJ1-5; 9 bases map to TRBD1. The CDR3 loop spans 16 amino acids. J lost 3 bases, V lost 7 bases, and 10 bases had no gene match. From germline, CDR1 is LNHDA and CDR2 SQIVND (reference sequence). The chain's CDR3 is CASISQGAVLNQPQHF. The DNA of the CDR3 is TGTGCCAGTATCTCACAGGGGGCCGTTCTCAATCAGCCCCAGCATTTT.

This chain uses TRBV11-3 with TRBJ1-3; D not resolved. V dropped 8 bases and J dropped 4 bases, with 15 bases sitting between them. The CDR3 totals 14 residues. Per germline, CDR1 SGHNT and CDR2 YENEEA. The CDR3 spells CASGTSDSGNTIYF. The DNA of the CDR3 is TGTGCCAGCGGTACCTCCGACTCAGGAAACACCATATATTTT.

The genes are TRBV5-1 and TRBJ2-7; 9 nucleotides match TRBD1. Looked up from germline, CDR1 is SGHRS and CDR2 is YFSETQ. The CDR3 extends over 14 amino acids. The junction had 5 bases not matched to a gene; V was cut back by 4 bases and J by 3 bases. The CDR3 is CASSQGQGNYEQYF. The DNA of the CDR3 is TGCGCCAGCAGCCAAGGACAGGGGAACTACGAGCAGTACTTC.

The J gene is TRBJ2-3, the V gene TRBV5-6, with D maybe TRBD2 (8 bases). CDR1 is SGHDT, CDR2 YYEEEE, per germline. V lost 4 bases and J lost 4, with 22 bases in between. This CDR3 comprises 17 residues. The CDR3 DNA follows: TGTGCCAGCAGCCCCACAGGGGCCAGCGGGGGCTCAGATACGCAGTATTTT. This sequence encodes CASSPTGASGGSDTQYF.

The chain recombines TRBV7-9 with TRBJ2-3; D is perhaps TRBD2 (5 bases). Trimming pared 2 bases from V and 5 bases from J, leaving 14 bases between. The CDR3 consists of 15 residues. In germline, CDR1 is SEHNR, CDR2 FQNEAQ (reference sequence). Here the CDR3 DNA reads TGTGCCAGCAGCTTAAGCGGAGATAGAGGAGATACGCAGTATTTT. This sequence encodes CASSLSGDRGDTQYF.

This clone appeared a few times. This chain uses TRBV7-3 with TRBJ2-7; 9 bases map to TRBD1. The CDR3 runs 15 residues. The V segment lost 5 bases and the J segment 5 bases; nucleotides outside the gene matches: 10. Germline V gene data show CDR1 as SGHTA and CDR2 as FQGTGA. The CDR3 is CASSPDRDRVHEQYF. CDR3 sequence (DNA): TGTGCCAGCAGCCCCGACCGGGACAGGGTCCACGAGCAGTACTTC.

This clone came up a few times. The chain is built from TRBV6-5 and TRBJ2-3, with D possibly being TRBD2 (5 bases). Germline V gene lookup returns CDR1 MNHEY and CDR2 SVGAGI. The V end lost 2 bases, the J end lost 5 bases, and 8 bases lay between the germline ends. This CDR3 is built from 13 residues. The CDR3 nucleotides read TGTGCCAGCAGTTACCTGGGAGAAGATACGCAGTATTTT. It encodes CASSYLGEDTQYF.

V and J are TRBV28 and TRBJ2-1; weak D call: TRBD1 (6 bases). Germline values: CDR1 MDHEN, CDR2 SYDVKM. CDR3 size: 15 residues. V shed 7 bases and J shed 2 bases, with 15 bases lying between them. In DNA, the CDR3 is TGTGCCAGCATCCCACAGGGTCGTACCTACAATGAGCAGTTCTTC. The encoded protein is CASIPQGRTYNEQFF.

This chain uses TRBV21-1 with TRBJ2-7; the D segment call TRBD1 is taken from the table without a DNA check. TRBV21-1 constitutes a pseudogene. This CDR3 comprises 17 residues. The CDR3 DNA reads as TGTGCCAGCAGCAAAGCGCGACAGGGGGATTGGTTTTACGAGCAGTACGTC. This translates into CASSKARQGDWFYEQYV.